This T cell receptor (beta chain) comes out of a study of T-cell reconstitution after alpha-beta-depleted transplantation in children. Preparation of the TCRbeta library used unique molecular identifiers. TCRdb processed the PCR reads anew with MiXCR; each CDR3 protein has one entry. This sample has hundreds of thousands of distinct CDR3 sequences; roughly 17% occur once, and the top ten carry around 0.96%. The V gene lost 4 bases and the J gene lost 6 bases, with 13 bases spanning the gap. CDR1 and CDR2 from the germline V gene are PRHDT and FYEKMQ (reference sequence). The CDR3 covers 13 residues. The receptor was derived from a human donor who donated a stem cell graft to a child with acute myeloid leukemia. The chain couples TRBV13 to TRBJ2-7, with D unresolved. The source material was PBMCs from the stem cell graft donor, sampled from the stem cell graft. CDR3 protein: CASSSSIATEQYF. DNA for the CDR3: TGTGCCAGCAGCTCCAGTATCGCTACCGAGCAGTACTTC. The whole variable domain, filled in from reference TRBV13 and TRBJ2-7, reads AAGVIQSPRHLIKEKRETATLKCYPIPRHDTVYWYQQGPGQDPQFLISFYEKMQSDKGSIPDRFSAQQFSDYHSELNMSSLELGDSALYFCASSSSIATEQYFGPGTRLTVT.